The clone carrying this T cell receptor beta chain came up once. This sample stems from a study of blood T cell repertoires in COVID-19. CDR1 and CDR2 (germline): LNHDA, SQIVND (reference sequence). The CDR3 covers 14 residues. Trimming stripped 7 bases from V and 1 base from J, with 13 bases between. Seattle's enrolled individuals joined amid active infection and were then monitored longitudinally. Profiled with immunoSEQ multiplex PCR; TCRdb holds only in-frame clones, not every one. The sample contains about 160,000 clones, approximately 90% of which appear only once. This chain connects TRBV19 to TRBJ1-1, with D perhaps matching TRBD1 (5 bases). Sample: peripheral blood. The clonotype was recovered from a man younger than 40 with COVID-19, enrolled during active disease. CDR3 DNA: TGTGCCAGTACTAATATTGACAGGAACACTGAAGCTTTCTTT. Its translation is CASTNIDRNTEAFF.